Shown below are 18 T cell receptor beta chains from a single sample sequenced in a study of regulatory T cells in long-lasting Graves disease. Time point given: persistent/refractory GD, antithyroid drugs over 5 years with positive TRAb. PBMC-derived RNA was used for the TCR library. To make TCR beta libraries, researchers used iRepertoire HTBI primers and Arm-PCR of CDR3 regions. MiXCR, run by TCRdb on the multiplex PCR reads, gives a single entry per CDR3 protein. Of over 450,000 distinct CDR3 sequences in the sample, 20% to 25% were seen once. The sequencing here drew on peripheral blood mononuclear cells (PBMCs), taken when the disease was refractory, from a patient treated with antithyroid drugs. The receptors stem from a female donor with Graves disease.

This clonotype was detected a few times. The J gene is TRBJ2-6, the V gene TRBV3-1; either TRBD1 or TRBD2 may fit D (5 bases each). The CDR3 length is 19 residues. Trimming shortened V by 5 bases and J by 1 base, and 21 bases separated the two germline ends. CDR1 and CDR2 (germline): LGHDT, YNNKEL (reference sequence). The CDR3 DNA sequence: TGTGCCAGCAGCTTGCGCCAGGGACCGATATTTTCTGGGGCCAACGTCCTGACTTTC. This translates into CASSLRQGPIFSGANVLTF.

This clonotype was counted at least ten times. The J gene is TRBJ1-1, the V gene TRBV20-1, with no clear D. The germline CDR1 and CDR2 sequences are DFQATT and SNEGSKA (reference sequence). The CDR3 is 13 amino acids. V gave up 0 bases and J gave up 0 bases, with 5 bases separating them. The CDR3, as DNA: TGCAGTGCTAGAGACAGAGTGAACACTGAAGCTTTCTTT. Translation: CSARDRVNTEAFF.

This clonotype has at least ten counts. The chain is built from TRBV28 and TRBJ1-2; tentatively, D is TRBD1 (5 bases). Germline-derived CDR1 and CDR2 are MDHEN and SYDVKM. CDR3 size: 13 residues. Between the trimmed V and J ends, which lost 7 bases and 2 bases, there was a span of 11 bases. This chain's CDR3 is CASKPGGNYGYTF. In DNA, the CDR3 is TGTGCCAGCAAGCCCGGGGGGAACTATGGCTACACCTTC.

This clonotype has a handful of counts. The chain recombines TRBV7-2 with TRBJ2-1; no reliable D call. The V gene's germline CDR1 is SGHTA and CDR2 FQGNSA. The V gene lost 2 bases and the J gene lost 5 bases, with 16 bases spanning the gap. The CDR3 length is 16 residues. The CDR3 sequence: CASSLISRSLHNEQFF. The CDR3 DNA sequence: TGTGCCAGCAGCTTAATCTCACGGAGCCTACACAATGAGCAGTTCTTC.

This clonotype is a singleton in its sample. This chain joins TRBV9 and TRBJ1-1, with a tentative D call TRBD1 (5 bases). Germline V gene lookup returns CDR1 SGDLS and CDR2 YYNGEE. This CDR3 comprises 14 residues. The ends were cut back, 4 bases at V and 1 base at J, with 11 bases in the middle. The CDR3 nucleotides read TGTGCCAGCAGCACTCTCGGGGGGAACACTGAAGCTTTCTTT. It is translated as CASSTLGGNTEAFF.

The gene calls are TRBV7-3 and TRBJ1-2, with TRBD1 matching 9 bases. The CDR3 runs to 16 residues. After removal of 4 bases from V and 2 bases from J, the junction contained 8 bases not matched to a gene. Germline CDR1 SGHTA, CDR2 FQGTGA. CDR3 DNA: TGTGCCAGCAGCTCTCCCGGGACAGGGAAGAACTATGGCTACACCTTC. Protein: CASSSPGTGKNYGYTF.

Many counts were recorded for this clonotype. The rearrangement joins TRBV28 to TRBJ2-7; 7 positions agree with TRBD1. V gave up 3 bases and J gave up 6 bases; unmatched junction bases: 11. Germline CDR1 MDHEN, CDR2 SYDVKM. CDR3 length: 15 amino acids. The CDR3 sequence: CASSFSPTTGLEQYF. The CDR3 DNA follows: TGTGCCAGCAGTTTCTCCCCGACGACAGGGCTCGAGCAGTACTTC.

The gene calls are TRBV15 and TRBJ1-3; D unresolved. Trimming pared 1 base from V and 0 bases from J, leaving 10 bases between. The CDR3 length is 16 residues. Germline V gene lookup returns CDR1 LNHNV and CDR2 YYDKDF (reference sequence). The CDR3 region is CATSRGRTASGNTIYF. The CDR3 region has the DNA TGTGCCACCAGCAGAGGACGGACGGCCTCTGGAAACACCATATATTTT.

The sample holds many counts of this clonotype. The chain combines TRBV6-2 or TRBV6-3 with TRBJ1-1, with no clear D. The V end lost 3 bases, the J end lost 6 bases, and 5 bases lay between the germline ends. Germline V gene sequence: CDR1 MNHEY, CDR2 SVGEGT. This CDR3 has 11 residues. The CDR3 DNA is TGTGCCAGCAGTTATGGGCCTGAAGCTTTCTTT. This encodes CASSYGPEAFF.

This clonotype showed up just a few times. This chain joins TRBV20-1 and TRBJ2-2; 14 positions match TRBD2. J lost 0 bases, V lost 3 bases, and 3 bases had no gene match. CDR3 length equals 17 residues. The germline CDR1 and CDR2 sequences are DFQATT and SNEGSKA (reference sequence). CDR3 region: CSARGTSGSANTGELFF. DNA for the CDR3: TGCAGTGCTAGGGGGACTAGCGGGAGTGCGAACACCGGGGAGCTGTTTTTT.

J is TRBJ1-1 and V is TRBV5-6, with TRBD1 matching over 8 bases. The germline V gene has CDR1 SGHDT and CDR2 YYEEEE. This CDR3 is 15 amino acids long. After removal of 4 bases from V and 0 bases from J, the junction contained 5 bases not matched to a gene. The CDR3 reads CASSKGQVVNTEAFF. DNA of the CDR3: TGTGCCAGCAGCAAGGGACAGGTAGTGAACACTGAAGCTTTCTTT.

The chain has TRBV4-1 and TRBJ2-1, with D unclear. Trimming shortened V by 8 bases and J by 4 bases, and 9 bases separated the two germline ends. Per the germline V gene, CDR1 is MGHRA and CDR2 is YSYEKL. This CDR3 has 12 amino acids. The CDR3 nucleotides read TGCGCCAGCGGCGCCTCTTACAATGAGCAGTTCTTC. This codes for CASGASYNEQFF.

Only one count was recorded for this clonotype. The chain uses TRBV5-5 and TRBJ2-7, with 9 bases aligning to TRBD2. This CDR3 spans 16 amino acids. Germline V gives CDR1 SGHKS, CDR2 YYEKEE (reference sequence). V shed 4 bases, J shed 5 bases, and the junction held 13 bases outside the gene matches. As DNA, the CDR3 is TGTGCCAGCAGCCGAAGTCCGGGACTAGCATCTAACGAGCAGTACTTC. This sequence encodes CASSRSPGLASNEQYF.

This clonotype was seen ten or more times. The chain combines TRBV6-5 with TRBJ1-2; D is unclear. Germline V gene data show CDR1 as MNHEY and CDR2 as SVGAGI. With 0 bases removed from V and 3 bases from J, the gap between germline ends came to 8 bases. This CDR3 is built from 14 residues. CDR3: CASSYSVTDYGYTF. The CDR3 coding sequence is TGTGCCAGCAGTTACTCGGTTACGGACTATGGCTACACCTTC.

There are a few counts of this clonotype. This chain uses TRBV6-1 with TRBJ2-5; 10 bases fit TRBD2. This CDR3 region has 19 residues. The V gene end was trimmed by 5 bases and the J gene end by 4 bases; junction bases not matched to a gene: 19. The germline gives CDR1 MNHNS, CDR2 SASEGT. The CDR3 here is CASSSPPPLAGVSIETQYF. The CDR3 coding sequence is TGTGCCAGCAGTTCACCCCCCCCGCTAGCGGGGGTTAGTATAGAGACCCAGTACTTC.

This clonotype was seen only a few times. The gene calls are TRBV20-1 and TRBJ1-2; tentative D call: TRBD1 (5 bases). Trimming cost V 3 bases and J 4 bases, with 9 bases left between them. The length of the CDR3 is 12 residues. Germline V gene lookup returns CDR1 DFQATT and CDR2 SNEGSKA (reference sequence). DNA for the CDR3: TGCAGTGCTAGGTCCGGGACCTATGGCTACACCTTC. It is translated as CSARSGTYGYTF.

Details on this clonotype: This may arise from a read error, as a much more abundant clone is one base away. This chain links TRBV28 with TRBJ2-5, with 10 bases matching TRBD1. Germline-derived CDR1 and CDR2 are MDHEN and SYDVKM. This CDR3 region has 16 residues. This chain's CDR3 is CASSSRRDRGQEIQYF. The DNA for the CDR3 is TGTGCCAGCAGTTCCCGCCGGGACAGGGGACAAGAGATCCAGTACTTC.

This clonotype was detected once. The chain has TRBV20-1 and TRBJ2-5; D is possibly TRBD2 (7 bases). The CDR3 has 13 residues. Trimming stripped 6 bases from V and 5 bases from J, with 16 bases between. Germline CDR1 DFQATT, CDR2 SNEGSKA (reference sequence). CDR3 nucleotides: TGCAGTGCCGTAACGGGGGGCCGGGAGACCCAGTACTTC. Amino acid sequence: CSAVTGGRETQYF.